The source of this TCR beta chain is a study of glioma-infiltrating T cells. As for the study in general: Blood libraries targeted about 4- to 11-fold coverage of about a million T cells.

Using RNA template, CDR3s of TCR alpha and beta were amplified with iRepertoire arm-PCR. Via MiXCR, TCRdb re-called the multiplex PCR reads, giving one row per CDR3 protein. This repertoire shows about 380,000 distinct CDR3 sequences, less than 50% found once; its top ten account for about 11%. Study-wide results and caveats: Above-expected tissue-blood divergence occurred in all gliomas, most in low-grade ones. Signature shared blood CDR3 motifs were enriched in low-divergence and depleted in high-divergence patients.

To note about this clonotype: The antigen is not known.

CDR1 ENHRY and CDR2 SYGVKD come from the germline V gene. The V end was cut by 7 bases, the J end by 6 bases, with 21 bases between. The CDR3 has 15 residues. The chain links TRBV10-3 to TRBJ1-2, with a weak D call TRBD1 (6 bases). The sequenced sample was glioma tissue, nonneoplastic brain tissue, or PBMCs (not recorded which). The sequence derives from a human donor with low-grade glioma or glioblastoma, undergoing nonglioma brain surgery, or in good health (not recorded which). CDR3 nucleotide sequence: TGTGCCATCAACGGACAGCCAGCAGGGAGGGATGGCTACACCTTC. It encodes CAINGQPAGRDGYTF.